This T cell receptor beta chain comes out of a study of CD8+ T cells in alopecia areata. Following extraction, RNA underwent reverse transcription to cDNA, which served as the sequencing template. The repertoire was sequenced with immunoSEQ multiplex PCR; TCRdb's copy has only in-frame clones and lacks some. The data contain 150,000 to 200,000 clones, 60% of them seen just once; the ten biggest clones take up 13% to 15%. Documented treatment: oral pan-JAK inhibitor, 5-10 mg twice daily. Here the sequenced sample was CD4+ T cells sorted from blood, taken at week 24, from a patient treated with tofacitinib. This TCR was sampled from a human donor with alopecia areata.

Written as DNA, the CDR3 is TGTGCCAGCAGCTTCCTGGACTTTTACACTGAAGCTTTCTTT. Residues: CASSFLDFYTEAFF. The J gene is TRBJ1-1, the V gene TRBV7-9; D gene ambiguous. The CDR3 is 14 amino acids. Germline CDR1 SEHNR, CDR2 FQNEAQ (reference sequence). With 3 bases removed from V and 3 bases from J, the gap between germline ends came to 11 bases.